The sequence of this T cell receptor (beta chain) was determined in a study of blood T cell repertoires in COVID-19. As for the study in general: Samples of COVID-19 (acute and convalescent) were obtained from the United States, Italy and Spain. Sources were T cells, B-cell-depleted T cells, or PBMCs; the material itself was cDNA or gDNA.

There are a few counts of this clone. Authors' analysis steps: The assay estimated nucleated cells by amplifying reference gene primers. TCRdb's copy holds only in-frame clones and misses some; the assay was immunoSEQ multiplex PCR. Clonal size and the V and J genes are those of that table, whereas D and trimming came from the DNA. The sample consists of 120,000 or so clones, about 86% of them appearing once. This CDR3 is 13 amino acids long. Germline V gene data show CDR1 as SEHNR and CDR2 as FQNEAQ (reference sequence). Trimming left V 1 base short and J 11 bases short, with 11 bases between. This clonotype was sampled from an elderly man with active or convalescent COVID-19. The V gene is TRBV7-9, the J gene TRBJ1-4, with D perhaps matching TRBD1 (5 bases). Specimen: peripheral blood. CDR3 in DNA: TGTGCCAGCAGCTTAGACCCGGACACGAAACTGTTTTTT. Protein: CASSLDPDTKLFF.